A selection of T cell receptor beta chains follows, all from one sample in a study of cytomegalovirus exposure and HLA in healthy donors. Some clones are missing from TCRdb's copy, which holds only in-frame ones; the method was immunoSEQ multiplex PCR. The table has roughly 150,000 clones, around 75% seen once; the top ten hold 3.1%. The material sequenced was PBMCs. These receptor sequences come from a man aged 40-50 years in good health and CMV-seronegative. Each CDR3 is given with its conserved first and last residue. D genes are given only for firm matches. Clone size is given for some rows only: seen once, a few or many times, or a class if the clone is expanded.

cdr3_length clone_size j_call v_call d_call cdr3_nt cdr3_aa
17 . TRBJ1-2 TRBV25-1 TRBD1 TGTGCCAGCAGTGAGCAGGGGCTCGGACAGGGGCGAAGTGGCTACACCTTC CASSEQGLGQGRSGYTF
13 few TRBJ1-5 TRBV18 . TGTGCCAGCTCACCACCGAACGGGGGGCCCCAGCATTTT CASSPPNGGPQHF
15 . TRBJ2-7 TRBV7-3 TRBD1 TGTGCCAGCAGCCCGACAGGGGGAGGGCGCAACGAGCAGTACTTC CASSPTGGGRNEQYF
13 . TRBJ1-1 TRBV5-6 . TGTGCCAGCAGCCCTGACACGGACACTGAAGCTTTCTTT CASSPDTDTEAFF
14 . TRBJ2-5 TRBV28 . TGTGCCAGCAGTCGAGTCCAGGGAAGAGAGACCCAGTACTTC CASSRVQGRETQYF
15 once TRBJ1-6 TRBV5-1 TRBD1 TGCGCCAGCAGCTTGGATACAGGGGGGTACTCACCCCTCCACTTT CASSLDTGGYSPLHF
14 . TRBJ2-7 TRBV29-1 TRBD1 TGCAGCGTCGTTACAGGGGGCTCTTCCGACGAGCAGTACTTC CSVVTGGSSDEQYF
15 . TRBJ2-1 TRBV5-6 . TGTGCCAGCAGCCGGGACATCAGCTCCTACAATGAGCAGTTCTTC CASSRDISSYNEQFF
15 few TRBJ1-5 TRBV19 TRBD1 TGTGCCAGTTCCCGGGGGGACAGGGCCGGACAGCCCCAGCATTTT CASSRGDRAGQPQHF
14 . TRBJ2-7 TRBV13 . TGTGCCAGCAGCCCCGACGCCAGGTCCTACGAGCAGTACTTC CASSPDARSYEQYF
15 . TRBJ2-1 TRBV7-9 TRBD2 TGTGCCAGCTCCGGGGGGCGGCGGGAGGGCTATGAGCAGTTCTTC CASSGGRREGYEQFF
16 once TRBJ1-1 TRBV11-2 TRBD1 TGTGCCAGCAGCTCGACAGGGAGAGACGCCCGCACTGAAGCTTTCTTT CASSSTGRDARTEAFF
15 once TRBJ1-5 TRBV27 TRBD1 TGTGCCAGCTCCCTGAGGACAGGGGGCAATCAGCCCCAGCATTTT CASSLRTGGNQPQHF
14 . TRBJ1-2 TRBV9 . TGTGCCAGCAGCGTAGAAAATCCCTTCTATGGCTACACCTTC CASSVENPFYGYTF
15 once TRBJ1-1 TRBV28 TRBD1 TGTGCCAGCAGTGCCCCGGGACAGCTCAACACTGAAGCTTTCTTT CASSAPGQLNTEAFF
16 . TRBJ2-3 TRBV25-1 TRBD1 TGTGCCAGCAGCAAGCCGGGACAGGGGTCCTTAGATACGCAGTATTTT CASSKPGQGSLDTQYF
15 . TRBJ2-7 TRBV30 TRBD2 TGTGCCTGGAGTGTAAAACTAGCGGGGAGCTACGAGCAGTACTTC CAWSVKLAGSYEQYF
15 once TRBJ1-2 TRBV5-1 TRBD1 TGCGCCAGCAGCTTGGTTCCAGGGGGGCAGGGTGGCTACACCTTC CASSLVPGGQGGYTF
16 . TRBJ1-1 TRBV7-8 . TGTGCCAGCAGCTTCCGCAGGCCCAGTATGAACACTGAAGCTTTCTTT CASSFRRPSMNTEAFF
15 . TRBJ2-5 TRBV11-3 . TGTGCCAGCAGCCTCGGGACTTACTCTCAAGAGACCCAGTACTTC CASSLGTYSQETQYF
15 . TRBJ2-5 TRBV29-1 . TGCAGCTTAACGACGATGGGAGGTTTTGTAGAGACCCAGTACTTC CSLTTMGGFVETQYF
16 . TRBJ1-6 TRBV9 . TGTGCCAGCAGCGTACGGAGTGATCCAGACGATTCACCCCTCCACTTT CASSVRSDPDDSPLHF
15 . TRBJ2-7 TRBV6-5 TRBD2 TGTGCCAGCAGCCCACTAATCGGGAGGGCCTCCGAGCAGTACTTC CASSPLIGRASEQYF
17 once TRBJ1-1 TRBV7-2 . TGTGCCAGCCTAGGAACGCAGGGAAAACCCCGGAACACTGAAGCTTTCTTT CASLGTQGKPRNTEAFF
17 . TRBJ1-2 TRBV4-3 . TGCGCCAGCAGCCAAGAAACCCCCGGGGTCACGTGGGATGGCTACACCTTC CASSQETPGVTWDGYTF
15 . TRBJ2-5 TRBV4-3 TRBD2 TGCGCCAGCTCCCAGGGACTAGCGGTGTGGGAGACCCAGTACTTC CASSQGLAVWETQYF
14 . TRBJ2-7 TRBV7-9 . TGTGCCAGCAGCTTTGGGGGGGGCACTCACGAGCAGTACTTC CASSFGGGTHEQYF